This is a list of T cell receptor beta chains from one sample in a study of blood T cell repertoires in COVID-19. Assay: immunoSEQ multiplex PCR; the TCRdb copy retains only in-frame clones and omits some. Seen here are roughly 40,000 clones, about 86% observed once, and the top ten hold 59%. The specimen was peripheral blood. The source of these receptors is a man between 65 and 85 years old with acute or convalescent COVID-19. Each CDR3 is given with its conserved first and last residue. The order of the fields is V gene, clone size, D gene, J gene, CDR3 protein, CDR3 DNA. A D gene is named only where the DNA matches it firmly. The size entry is marked missing in some rows and otherwise reads once, few, many or a size class.

v_call: TRBV6-1
clone_size: -
d_call: TRBD1
j_call: TRBJ2-7
cdr3_aa: CASSDTGQGAGEQYF
cdr3_nt: TGTGCCAGCAGTGACACCGGACAGGGGGCCGGCGAGCAGTACTTC

v_call: TRBV6-2/TRBV6-3
clone_size: few
d_call: -
j_call: TRBJ2-2
cdr3_aa: CASSKAGTLTGELFF
cdr3_nt: TGTGCCAGCAGTAAAGCCGGGACTCTAACCGGGGAGCTGTTTTTT

v_call: TRBV30
clone_size: -
d_call: TRBD1
j_call: TRBJ1-1
cdr3_aa: CAWSIRGHPGGEAFF
cdr3_nt: TGTGCCTGGAGTATCCGTGGACACCCAGGGGGGGAAGCTTTCTTT

v_call: TRBV6-1
clone_size: -
d_call: -
j_call: TRBJ1-2
cdr3_aa: CASSDLQNYGYTF
cdr3_nt: TGTGCCAGCAGTGACCTACAGAACTATGGCTACACCTTC

v_call: TRBV14
clone_size: -
d_call: -
j_call: TRBJ1-5
cdr3_aa: CASSQNRNREWWNQPQHF
cdr3_nt: TGTGCCAGCAGCCAAAACCGTAACAGGGAGTGGTGGAATCAGCCCCAGCATTTT

v_call: TRBV5-4
clone_size: few
d_call: -
j_call: TRBJ1-4
cdr3_aa: CASSSDSMDEKLFF
cdr3_nt: TGTGCCAGCAGCTCGGACAGTATGGATGAAAAACTGTTTTTT

v_call: TRBV5-1
clone_size: -
d_call: -
j_call: TRBJ2-3
cdr3_aa: CASHPGPPDTQYF
cdr3_nt: TGCGCCAGCCACCCAGGCCCACCGGATACGCAGTATTTT

v_call: TRBV19
clone_size: few
d_call: TRBD2
j_call: TRBJ2-1
cdr3_aa: CASSKTSGYNEQFF
cdr3_nt: TGTGCCAGTAGTAAGACTAGCGGGTACAATGAGCAGTTCTTC

v_call: TRBV5-4
clone_size: -
d_call: -
j_call: TRBJ1-2
cdr3_aa: CASRPRDTPEDTF
cdr3_nt: TGTGCCAGCAGGCCCCGGGACACCCCGGAGGACACCTTC

v_call: TRBV5-6
clone_size: -
d_call: -
j_call: TRBJ2-1
cdr3_aa: CASSLVGGPYNEQFF
cdr3_nt: TGTGCCAGCAGCTTAGTAGGGGGACCCTACAACGAGCAGTTCTTC

v_call: TRBV18
clone_size: -
d_call: -
j_call: TRBJ1-4
cdr3_aa: CASSPPGLREKLFF
cdr3_nt: TGTGCCAGCTCACCACCGGGGCTTCGCGAAAAACTGTTTTTT

v_call: TRBV10-1
clone_size: -
d_call: TRBD2
j_call: TRBJ2-5
cdr3_aa: CASSEWTSGGEETQYF
cdr3_nt: TGCGCCAGCAGTGAGTGGACTAGCGGGGGAGAAGAGACCCAGTACTTC

v_call: TRBV2
clone_size: -
d_call: -
j_call: TRBJ2-3
cdr3_aa: CASNLQGTDTQYF
cdr3_nt: TGTGCCAGCAATCTACAGGGCACAGATACGCAGTATTTT

v_call: TRBV19
clone_size: -
d_call: TRBD1
j_call: TRBJ1-4
cdr3_aa: CASSATGINEKLFF
cdr3_nt: TGTGCCAGTAGCGCGACAGGGATTAATGAAAAACTGTTTTTT

v_call: TRBV18
clone_size: few
d_call: TRBD1
j_call: TRBJ1-1
cdr3_aa: CASSLGQGGAGTEAFF
cdr3_nt: TGTGCCAGCTCACTCGGACAGGGGGGAGCGGGCACTGAAGCTTTCTTT

v_call: TRBV7-3
clone_size: few
d_call: -
j_call: TRBJ1-2
cdr3_aa: CASSISGEYGYTF
cdr3_nt: TGTGCCAGCAGCATATCAGGGGAATATGGCTACACCTTC

v_call: TRBV5-1
clone_size: once
d_call: TRBD1
j_call: TRBJ1-1
cdr3_aa: CASSFYATGGHTEAFF
cdr3_nt: TGCGCCAGCAGCTTTTACGCGACAGGGGGACACACTGAAGCTTTCTTT

v_call: TRBV30
clone_size: once
d_call: -
j_call: TRBJ2-3
cdr3_aa: CAWREGGLPIGTDMQYF
cdr3_nt: TGTGCCTGGAGAGAGGGGGGGCTCCCTATAGGAACAGATATGCAGTATTTT

v_call: TRBV9
clone_size: -
d_call: -
j_call: TRBJ1-3
cdr3_aa: CASSVDERAGGNTIYF
cdr3_nt: TGTGCCAGCAGCGTAGACGAGAGGGCGGGAGGGAACACCATATATTTT

v_call: TRBV19
clone_size: -
d_call: TRBD1
j_call: TRBJ2-5
cdr3_aa: CASMGDRSETQYF
cdr3_nt: TGTGCCAGTATGGGGGACAGGTCGGAGACCCAGTACTTC

v_call: TRBV30
clone_size: -
d_call: -
j_call: TRBJ1-2
cdr3_aa: CAWLTQGYDYGYTF
cdr3_nt: TGTGCCTGGCTAACCCAGGGGTATGACTATGGCTACACCTTC

v_call: TRBV12-5
clone_size: -
d_call: TRBD2
j_call: TRBJ2-1
cdr3_aa: CASGLALAGLAGGEQFF
cdr3_nt: TGTGCTAGTGGTTTGGCGCTGGCGGGACTAGCGGGAGGTGAGCAGTTCTTC

v_call: TRBV14
clone_size: -
d_call: TRBD2
j_call: TRBJ2-1
cdr3_aa: CASTQQKLAGQYSYNEQFF
cdr3_nt: TGTGCCAGCACCCAACAAAAACTAGCGGGGCAATACTCCTACAATGAGCAGTTCTTC

v_call: TRBV2
clone_size: -
d_call: TRBD1
j_call: TRBJ1-5
cdr3_aa: CASDRDNQPQHF
cdr3_nt: TGTGCCAGTGACAGGGACAATCAGCCCCAGCATTTT

v_call: TRBV6-5
clone_size: -
d_call: TRBD1
j_call: TRBJ1-1
cdr3_aa: CATISGGGGTEAFF
cdr3_nt: TGTGCCACCATTTCGGGAGGGGGCGGCACTGAAGCTTTCTTT

v_call: TRBV20-1
clone_size: few
d_call: -
j_call: TRBJ1-5
cdr3_aa: CSASRSYSNQPQHF
cdr3_nt: TGCAGTGCTAGTAGGAGCTATAGCAATCAGCCCCAGCATTTT

v_call: TRBV6-2/TRBV6-3
clone_size: -
d_call: -
j_call: TRBJ1-2
cdr3_aa: CASSADRIYGYTF
cdr3_nt: TGTGCCAGCAGTGCGGACAGAATCTATGGCTACACCTTC

v_call: TRBV6-1
clone_size: -
d_call: -
j_call: TRBJ1-5
cdr3_aa: CASSESRTLSNQPQHF
cdr3_nt: TGTGCCAGCAGTGAATCTAGGACACTTAGCAATCAGCCCCAGCATTTT

v_call: TRBV5-1
clone_size: -
d_call: -
j_call: TRBJ1-1
cdr3_aa: CASSLPTDRTEAFF
cdr3_nt: TGCGCCAGCAGCCTACCTACAGATAGGACTGAAGCTTTCTTT

v_call: TRBV24-1
clone_size: -
d_call: TRBD2
j_call: TRBJ2-1
cdr3_aa: CATSDSGGRARNEQFF
cdr3_nt: TGTGCCACCAGTGATTCGGGCGGGAGGGCAAGAAATGAGCAGTTCTTC

v_call: TRBV18
clone_size: -
d_call: TRBD2
j_call: TRBJ2-7
cdr3_aa: CASSPPGLDEQYF
cdr3_nt: TGTGCCAGCTCACCACCGGGACTAGACGAGCAGTACTTC

v_call: TRBV6-5
clone_size: -
d_call: -
j_call: TRBJ1-1
cdr3_aa: CASSPVDRVEAFF
cdr3_nt: TGTGCCAGCAGCCCCGTTGATCGGGTTGAAGCTTTCTTT

v_call: TRBV30
clone_size: -
d_call: -
j_call: TRBJ2-2
cdr3_aa: CAWSVQGTGELFF
cdr3_nt: TGTGCCTGGAGTGTACAGGGCACCGGGGAGCTGTTTTTT

v_call: TRBV30
clone_size: -
d_call: TRBD1
j_call: TRBJ1-1
cdr3_aa: CAWSGGQGRRNTEAFF
cdr3_nt: TGTGCCTGGAGTGGTGGACAGGGCAGGCGGAACACTGAAGCTTTCTTT

v_call: TRBV19
clone_size: -
d_call: TRBD2
j_call: TRBJ2-1
cdr3_aa: CASSISGGSYNEQFF
cdr3_nt: TGTGCCAGTAGTATAAGCGGGGGCTCCTACAATGAGCAGTTCTTC

v_call: TRBV7-2
clone_size: -
d_call: -
j_call: TRBJ1-5
cdr3_aa: CASSQSGQRDQPQHF
cdr3_nt: TGTGCCAGCAGCCAAAGTGGACAGAGGGATCAGCCCCAGCATTTT